The TCR beta chain described here comes from a study of regulatory T cells in long-lasting Graves disease. Germline lookup yields CDR1 DFQATT and CDR2 SNEGSKA (reference sequence). Trimming removed 5 bases from V and 0 bases from J, with 11 bases in between. The CDR3 covers 13 residues. Arm-PCR of CDR3 regions and iRepertoire HTBI primers were used to build TCR beta libraries. TCRdb reprocessed the multiplex PCR reads via MiXCR and lists one record per CDR3 protein. Of about 660,000 distinct CDR3 sequences listed, around 30% are singletons. In regard to this clonotype: The target antigen is unknown.

Study-wide results and limits: There were preferences for TRBV28, TRBJ1-2 and TRBJ2-5 in persistent disease.

Time point in this sample: persistent/refractory GD, antithyroid drugs over 5 years with positive TRAb. RNA extracted from PBMCs served as the sequencing template. Diagnoses of Graves' disease were made by American Thyroid Association guidelines. Staff took 7.5 to 9.5 milliliters of peripheral blood and put it into EDTA tubes. This sequence was found in a female donor with Graves disease. This chain uses TRBV20-1 with TRBJ2-7; D may be TRBD1 or TRBD2 (5 bases each). Here the sequenced sample was peripheral blood mononuclear cells (PBMCs), taken when the disease was refractory, from a patient treated with antithyroid drugs. The CDR3 region is CSAGGPRSYEQYF. The CDR3 region has the DNA TGCAGTGCTGGGGGACCGCGCTCCTACGAGCAGTACTTC.